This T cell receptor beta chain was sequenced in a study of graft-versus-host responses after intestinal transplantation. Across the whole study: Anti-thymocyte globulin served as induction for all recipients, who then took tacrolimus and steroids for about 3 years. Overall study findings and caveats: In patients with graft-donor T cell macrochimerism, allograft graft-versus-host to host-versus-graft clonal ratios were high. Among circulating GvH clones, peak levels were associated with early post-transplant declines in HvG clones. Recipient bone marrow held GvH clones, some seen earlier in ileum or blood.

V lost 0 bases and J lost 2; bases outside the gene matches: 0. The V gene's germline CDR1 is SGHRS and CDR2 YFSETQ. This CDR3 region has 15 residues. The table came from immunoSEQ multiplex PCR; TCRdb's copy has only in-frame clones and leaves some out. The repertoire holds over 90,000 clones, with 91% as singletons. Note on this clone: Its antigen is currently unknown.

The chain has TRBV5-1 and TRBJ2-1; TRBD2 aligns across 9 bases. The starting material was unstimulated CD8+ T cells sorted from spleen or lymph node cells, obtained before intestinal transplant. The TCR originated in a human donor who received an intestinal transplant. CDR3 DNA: TGCGCCAGCAGCTTGGGCGGGGGGGCCTACAATGAGCAGTTCTTC. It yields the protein CASSLGGGAYNEQFF.